This T cell receptor beta chain is from a study of blood T cell repertoires in COVID-19. Study context: The United States, Italy and Spain were the sources of the acute and convalescent COVID-19 samples. From T cells, B-cell-depleted T cells, or PBMCs came the material, which was cDNA or gDNA.

Repertoires were generated with immunoSEQ multiplex PCR, while TCRdb's copy carries only in-frame clones and drops some. Of 150,000 to 200,000 clones in the sample, around 82% were seen once. Germline values: CDR1 SNHLY, CDR2 FYNNEI. Trimming took 6 bases from V and 6 from J; bases not matched to a gene: 7. There are 14 residues in the CDR3. It was during active infection that Seattle patients were enrolled and then longitudinally followed. The origin of this receptor is a woman between 40 and 55 years old with COVID-19, enrolled during active disease. The V call is TRBV2, the J call TRBJ2-5; 10 nucleotides match TRBD1. The sequenced sample consisted of peripheral blood. Written as DNA, the CDR3 is TGTGCCAGCAGCCCTGGGACAGGGGCAAAGACCCAGTACTTC. It is translated as CASSPGTGAKTQYF.